This TCR beta chain was retrieved from a study of identical twins. Whole-study results and caveats: Out-of-frame beta sequences exhibited a weaker degree of excess twin sharing. Out-of-frame TCR alpha sharing observed in monozygotic twins exceeded model estimates.

Template switching (which added a universal primer site) was used, and cDNA carried unique molecular identifiers. MiXCR was run by TCRdb on the 5' RACE reads, yielding one entry per CDR3 protein. This table holds roughly 200,000 distinct CDR3 sequences, approximately 16% found once. This clonotype showed up just a few times. Its target is unknown. The same sample was also used in a study of T cells expressing NK-cell markers. This second study says: Clones of NKG2C+ T cells that had expanded were of unclear HCMV specificity.

The clonotype was recovered from a woman between 18 and 29 years old in good health. Sequencing was done on a sample of CD8+ T cells sorted from blood.

CDR3 residues: CASGNGYTF. As DNA, the CDR3 is TGTGCCAGCGGTAATGGCTACACCTTC. The V and J genes are TRBV9 and TRBJ1-2; D unclear. Germline CDR1 is SGDLS and CDR2 is YYNGEE. Trimming left V 7 bases short and J 6 bases short, with 4 bases between. This CDR3 comprises 9 residues.